One sample yielded the 14 T cell receptor beta chains listed below, sequenced in a study of T-cell memory formation after mild COVID-19. A single record per CDR3 protein comes from TCRdb applying MiXCR to the 5' RACE reads. The sample includes hundreds of thousands of distinct CDR3 sequences, 15% to 20% seen only once; the top ten take around a fifth. Input material: PBMCs or a T cell subset sorted from them (not recorded which). The origin of the receptors is a man aged 18 to 29 who had mild COVID-19 (a few samples of this study predate the infection). Cell type and time point are not known.

This clonotype showed up just a few times. The J gene is TRBJ2-7, the V gene TRBV12-3 or TRBV12-4, with D maybe TRBD2 (6 bases). The CDR3 sequence is 14 residues long. Trimming cost V 6 bases and J 3 bases, with 15 bases left between them. This CDR3 is CASSPGDRNYEQYF. The CDR3 nucleotides read TGTGCCAGCAGCCCGGGGGACCGTAACTACGAGCAGTACTTC.

This chain connects TRBV10-1 to TRBJ1-6, with D possibly being TRBD1 (5 bases). V dropped 2 bases and J dropped 6 bases, with 14 bases sitting between them. The CDR3 covers 16 residues. CDR1 is WNHNN, CDR2 SYGVQD, per germline (reference sequence). CDR3 amino acids: CASSEGQGMGNSPLHF. The CDR3 DNA is TGCGCCAGCAGTGAGGGCCAGGGAATGGGTAATTCACCCCTCCACTTT.

This clonotype was seen only a few times. The chain is built from TRBV18 and TRBJ1-5; D gene ambiguous. There are 14 residues in the CDR3. Between the trimmed V and J ends, which lost 4 bases and 0 bases, there was a span of 7 bases. The germline V gene has CDR1 KGHSH and CDR2 LQKENI. For the CDR3, the DNA is TGTGCCAGCTCACTCACAGATAGCAATCAGCCCCAGCATTTT. Protein: CASSLTDSNQPQHF.

The chain combines TRBV20-1 with TRBJ2-1; D is possibly TRBD2 (8 bases). The CDR3 is 15 residues long. Germline V gene data show CDR1 as DFQATT and CDR2 as SNEGSKA (reference sequence). With 2 bases removed from V and 10 bases from J, the gap between germline ends came to 21 bases. CDR3: CSARKGASGSREQFF. Written as DNA, the CDR3 is TGCAGTGCTAGAAAGGGGGCTAGCGGGTCACGCGAGCAGTTCTTC.

This sequence joins TRBV6-1 and TRBJ2-5, with 7 bases that match TRBD2. CDR3 length: 15 residues. The ends lost 3 bases at V and 4 bases at J; junction bases unmatched: 8. Germline values: CDR1 MNHNS, CDR2 SASEGT. The CDR3 here is CASSELAANLETQYF. Here the CDR3 DNA reads TGTGCCAGCAGTGAGCTAGCGGCGAATTTAGAGACCCAGTACTTC.

The chain employs TRBV29-1 and TRBJ1-2; D gene uncertain. The CDR3 is made up of 13 amino acids. In germline, CDR1 is SQVTM, CDR2 ANQGSEA. Trimming removed 4 bases at V and 5 bases at J, with 14 bases between. CDR3 residues: CSVAEAVGYGYTF. In DNA, the CDR3 is TGCAGCGTTGCGGAGGCCGTAGGGTATGGCTACACCTTC. The whole variable domain, remainder taken from reference TRBV29-1 and TRBJ1-2, is SAVISQKPSRDICQRGTSLTIQCQVDSQVTMMFWYRQQPGQSLTLIATANQGSEATYESGFVIDKFPISRPNLTFSTLTVSNMSPEDSSIYLCSVAEAVGYGYTFGSGTRLTVV.

The rearrangement links TRBV7-9 to TRBJ2-3; D remains ambiguous. The CDR3 runs 15 residues. The germline V gene has CDR1 SEHNR and CDR2 FQNEAQ (reference sequence). V lost 5 bases and J 3 bases, leaving 15 bases between the germline ends. The CDR3 DNA reads as TGTGCCAGCAGCCCGAATCGACTGGGTACAGATACGCAGTATTTT. Translated, it gives CASSPNRLGTDTQYF.

The chain carries TRBV27 and TRBJ1-4, with a weak D call TRBD1 (5 bases). The CDR3 is 15 residues long. Germline V gives CDR1 MNHEY, CDR2 SMNVEV (reference sequence). V was pared by 2 bases and J by 6 bases, with 13 bases between. For the CDR3, the DNA is TGTGCCAGCAGTTTAGGGGCGGGGTTGGATGAAAAACTGTTTTTT. Translated, it gives CASSLGAGLDEKLFF.

The table lists this clonotype with a few counts. The chain uses TRBV5-1 and TRBJ2-5; D uncertain. Germline V gene sequence: CDR1 SGHRS, CDR2 YFSETQ. V dropped 7 bases and J dropped 0 bases, with 10 bases sitting between them. CDR3 length equals 13 residues. The CDR3 is CASRYTYQETQYF. CDR3 nucleotide sequence: TGCGCCAGCCGTTATACGTACCAAGAGACCCAGTACTTC. Full variable domain (remainder filled in from reference TRBV5-1 and TRBJ2-5): KAGVTQTPRYLIKTRGQQVTLSCSPISGHRSVSWYQQTPGQGLQFLFEYFSETQRNKGNFPGRFSGRQFSNSRSEMNVSTLELGDSALYLCASRYTYQETQYFGPGTRLLVL.

This chain joins TRBV7-9 and TRBJ1-4; no definite D call. Trimming shortened V by 5 bases and J by 4 bases, and 8 bases separated the two germline ends. The CDR3 consists of 13 residues. Germline V gene sequence: CDR1 SEHNR, CDR2 FQNEAQ (reference sequence). For the CDR3, the DNA is TGTGCCAGCAGCCCCACGGGTAATGAAAAACTGTTTTTT. Translated, it gives CASSPTGNEKLFF.

The chain couples TRBV9 to TRBJ2-5; tentatively, D is TRBD2 (5 bases). The V gene's germline CDR1 is SGDLS and CDR2 YYNGEE. CDR3 length: 13 amino acids. The V gene lost 7 bases and the J gene lost 5 bases, with 15 bases spanning the gap. CDR3: CASGKGDRETQYF. CDR3 in DNA: TGTGCCAGCGGGAAGGGAGATCGGGAGACCCAGTACTTC.

This clonotype showed up many times. The chain is built from TRBV5-1 and TRBJ2-3; the match to TRBD1 covers 10 bases. There are 14 residues in the CDR3. The V gene's germline CDR1 is SGHRS and CDR2 YFSETQ. With 1 base clipped from V and 6 bases from J, the junction kept 2 bases outside the gene matches. As DNA, the CDR3 is TGCGCCAGCAGCTTGTTGGACAGGGGGGATACGCAGTATTTT. Its protein is CASSLLDRGDTQYF. The variable domain in full, completed from reference TRBV5-1 and TRBJ2-3, reads KAGVTQTPRYLIKTRGQQVTLSCSPISGHRSVSWYQQTPGQGLQFLFEYFSETQRNKGNFPGRFSGRQFSNSRSEMNVSTLELGDSALYLCASSLLDRGDTQYFGPGTRLTVL.

The rearrangement joins TRBV4-1 to TRBJ2-5; a possible D gene is TRBD2 (5 bases). The CDR3 extends over 14 amino acids. Trimming left V 4 bases short and J 3 bases short, with 12 bases between. Germline V gene data show CDR1 as MGHRA and CDR2 as YSYEKL. Here the CDR3 reads CASSRDEGKETQYF. The CDR3 coding sequence is TGCGCCAGCAGCCGGGATGAGGGAAAAGAGACCCAGTACTTC.

This chain joins TRBV27 and TRBJ1-5, with TRBD1 matching 10 bases. Germline trimming cut 0 bases from V and 5 bases from J; bases unmatched to any gene: 4. This CDR3 spans 16 amino acids. Germline V CDR1 and CDR2: MNHEY, SMNVEV (reference sequence). CDR3 sequence: CASSLSGQGRYQPQHF. As DNA, the CDR3 is TGTGCCAGCAGTTTATCGGGACAGGGGCGCTATCAGCCCCAGCATTTT.